Shown below are 26 T cell receptor beta chains from a single sample sequenced in a study of response to subunit inactivated influenza vaccine. TCRdb processed the RT-PCR reads anew with MiXCR; each CDR3 protein has one entry. The table shows roughly 630,000 distinct CDR3 sequences, with around 15% occurring only once. The input for sequencing was PBMCs from blood, taken less than 15 days before vaccination. Receptors originate from a middle-aged man who received an inactivated influenza vaccine.

The chain couples TRBV5-6 to TRBJ2-3; 8 bases match TRBD1. CDR1 is SGHDT and CDR2 is YYEEEE in the germline V gene. The trim removed 3 bases at V and 4 bases at J, leaving 4 bases unmatched. The CDR3 spans 14 residues. The CDR3 DNA sequence: TGTGCCAGCAGCTCGACAGGGGTCCCAGATACGCAGTATTTT. Encoded protein: CASSSTGVPDTQYF.

In its sample, this clonotype was seen a few times. The chain employs TRBV5-1 and TRBJ2-2; no reliable D call. Germline V gene lookup returns CDR1 SGHRS and CDR2 YFSETQ. V lost 6 bases and J lost 0, with 12 bases in between. This CDR3 comprises 15 residues. The CDR3 DNA reads as TGCGCCAGCACTGAGTCGGGTGCGAACACCGGGGAGCTGTTTTTT. Translating gives CASTESGANTGELFF.

The chain carries TRBV15 and TRBJ2-2; the D is unclear. The ends were cut back, 0 bases at V and 0 bases at J, with 8 bases in the middle. Germline values: CDR1 LNHNV, CDR2 YYDKDF (reference sequence). The CDR3 spans 16 residues. CDR3 residues: CATSRDNRPNTGELFF. DNA of the CDR3: TGTGCCACCAGCAGAGATAACAGACCGAACACCGGGGAGCTGTTTTTT.

A few counts support this clonotype. This sequence joins TRBV6-1 and TRBJ2-3; possibly TRBD2 for D (6 bases). The CDR3 covers 14 residues. Germline V gene lookup returns CDR1 MNHNS and CDR2 SASEGT. V was pared by 5 bases and J by 2 bases, with 11 bases between. CDR3 amino acids: CASSKREFTDTQYF. Here the CDR3 DNA reads TGTGCCAGCAGTAAACGGGAGTTCACAGATACGCAGTATTTT.

This clonotype was picked up many times. This chain connects TRBV12-3 or TRBV12-4 to TRBJ1-1; 8 positions agree with TRBD1. The CDR3 loop spans 13 amino acids. With 5 bases clipped from V and 9 bases from J, the junction kept 8 bases outside the gene matches. This chain's CDR3 is CASSQNRGRQAFF. CDR3 nucleotide sequence: TGTGCCAGCAGTCAAAACAGGGGGAGACAAGCTTTCTTT.

In this sample, this clonotype turned up a few times. The chain recombines TRBV5-1 with TRBJ2-1; no definite D call. V gave up 1 base and J gave up 2 bases, with 10 bases separating them. Germline values: CDR1 SGHRS, CDR2 YFSETQ. The CDR3 is 15 residues long. In DNA form, the CDR3 reads TGCGCCAGCAGCTTGACCCTGCGCACCTACAATGAGCAGTTCTTC. Its protein is CASSLTLRTYNEQFF.

This chain links TRBV7-6 with TRBJ2-2, with D unclear. This CDR3 comprises 16 residues. V lost 5 bases and J lost 6, with 19 bases in between. Germline V gene data show CDR1 as SGHVS and CDR2 as FNYEAQ. CDR3 sequence: CASSPNGHPGPGELFF. The CDR3 DNA reads as TGTGCCAGCAGCCCGAACGGGCACCCCGGCCCCGGGGAGCTGTTTTTT.

The V call is TRBV7-2, the J call TRBJ2-4; possible D gene TRBD2, 6 bases. CDR1 and CDR2 from the germline V gene are SGHTA and FQGNSA. The CDR3 totals 20 residues. V lost 0 bases to trimming and J lost 0 bases, with 21 bases between them. The DNA of the CDR3 is TGTGCCAGCAGCTTAGCGGCTAGCCGGGGGTGGAGTAGAGCCAAAAACATTCAGTACTTC. The encoded protein is CASSLAASRGWSRAKNIQYF.

This clonotype was observed many times. The rearrangement joins TRBV24-1 to TRBJ2-2; D is unresolved. Trimming took off 3 bases at V and 6 bases at J, with 7 bases between the two ends. CDR1 KGHDR and CDR2 SFDVKD come from the germline V gene. The CDR3 length is 13 residues. CDR3 DNA: TGTGCCACCAGTGATGACGGAGCCGGGGAGCTGTTTTTT. It translates to CATSDDGAGELFF.

This clonotype was seen repeatedly, ten times or more. This chain's CDR3 is CASCRPTGELFF. CDR3 nucleotide sequence: TGTGCCAGCTGTCGACCCACCGGGGAGCTGTTTTTT. The rearrangement joins TRBV12-3 or TRBV12-4 to TRBJ2-2; the D is unclear. The CDR3 sequence is 12 residues long. V gave up 8 bases and J gave up 4 bases, with 8 bases separating them.

The rearrangement uses TRBV6-2 or TRBV6-3 and TRBJ2-7; TRBD2 matches at 12 bases. Germline CDR1 is MNHEY and CDR2 is SVGEGT. The CDR3 runs to 14 residues. J lost 6 bases, V lost 2 bases, and 2 bases had no gene match. CDR3 nucleotides: TGTGCCAGCAGTTACCGACTAGCGGGAGTCGAGCAGTACTTC. It yields the protein CASSYRLAGVEQYF.

The chain has TRBV29-1 and TRBJ1-1, with 9 nucleotides matching TRBD1. V gave up 7 bases and J gave up 1 base; unmatched junction bases: 4. The CDR3 has 13 amino acids. The germline V gene has CDR1 SQVTM and CDR2 ANQGSEA. In DNA, the CDR3 is TGCAGCGCCCACAGGGGGCAGAACACTGAAGCTTTCTTT. Translated: CSAHRGQNTEAFF.

This clonotype was counted a few times. The V call is TRBV29-1, the J call TRBJ2-1; D gene ambiguous. Trimming cost V 0 bases and J 9 bases, with 12 bases left between them. The germline V gene has CDR1 SQVTM and CDR2 ANQGSEA. This CDR3 region has 13 residues. CDR3 protein: CSVEDWVDGEQFF. The CDR3 DNA sequence: TGCAGCGTTGAAGATTGGGTTGATGGTGAGCAGTTCTTC.

The chain recombines TRBV3-1 with TRBJ2-5; D ambiguous. The CDR3 is made up of 14 amino acids. Germline V gene lookup returns CDR1 LGHDT and CDR2 YNNKEL (reference sequence). V was shortened by 1 base and J by 4 bases, with 10 bases between the two germline ends. CDR3 nucleotide sequence: TGTGCCAGCAGCCAAGCGATGATTTCAGAGACCCAGTACTTC. This gives the protein CASSQAMISETQYF.

The chain employs TRBV11-3 and TRBJ2-7, with D maybe TRBD2 (6 bases). This CDR3 is built from 13 residues. V was clipped by 5 bases and J by 3 bases, with 11 bases between them. Germline CDR1 SGHNT, CDR2 YENEEA. The CDR3 protein is CASSRGVGYEQYF. The DNA of the CDR3 is TGTGCCAGCAGCCGCGGGGTCGGCTACGAGCAGTACTTC.

In this sample, this clonotype turned up a few times. The genes are TRBV6-1 and TRBJ2-3, with D possibly called TRBD1 or TRBD2 (5 bases each). This CDR3 comprises 14 residues. V was shortened by 7 bases and J by 2 bases, with 13 bases between the two germline ends. CDR1 is MNHNS and CDR2 is SASEGT in the germline V gene. The CDR3 is CASTDRGLTDTQYF. CDR3 coding DNA: TGTGCCAGCACGGACCGGGGCCTCACAGATACGCAGTATTTT.

This chain links TRBV9 with TRBJ2-5; 8 positions match TRBD1. Germline V lookup: CDR1 SGDLS, CDR2 YYNGEE. Germline trimming cut 4 bases from V and 5 bases from J; bases unmatched to any gene: 10. The CDR3 covers 15 residues. The DNA of the CDR3 is TGTGCCAGCAGCACCTCGGACAGGGATCACGAGACCCAGTACTTC. It yields the protein CASSTSDRDHETQYF.

This chain links TRBV11-2 with TRBJ2-4, with unresolved D. The V and J ends lost 5 bases and 0 bases respectively, with 11 bases between them. From germline, CDR1 is SGHAT and CDR2 FQNNGV. CDR3 length: 15 amino acids. The CDR3 DNA sequence: TGTGCCAGCAGCCAGGATACCAGAGCCAAAAACATTCAGTACTTC. As protein: CASSQDTRAKNIQYF.

The V and J genes are TRBV14 and TRBJ2-1; D is perhaps TRBD1 (5 bases). Germline lookup yields CDR1 SGHDN and CDR2 FVKESK. This CDR3 is built from 14 residues. V shed 2 bases and J shed 7 bases, with 12 bases lying between them. The CDR3 loop is CASSQRSGLNEQFF. CDR3 nucleotide sequence: TGTGCCAGCAGCCAAAGATCAGGGCTAAATGAGCAGTTCTTC.

The chain links TRBV15 to TRBJ2-1; D perhaps matches TRBD2 (6 bases). The CDR3 has 12 residues. Germline V gene data show CDR1 as LNHNV and CDR2 as YYDKDF (reference sequence). V lost 4 bases to trimming and J lost 10 bases, with 11 bases between them. The CDR3 sequence: CATSILAGEQFF. The CDR3 coding sequence is TGTGCCACCAGCATCCTTGCGGGGGAGCAGTTCTTC.

This chain uses TRBV20-1 with TRBJ1-1; D gene ambiguous. V was cut by 6 bases and J by 0 bases, with 14 bases left in between. Germline values: CDR1 DFQATT, CDR2 SNEGSKA (reference sequence). This CDR3 contains 14 residues. CDR3: CSASTALVNTEAFF. As DNA, the CDR3 is TGCAGTGCCTCAACTGCTCTGGTGAACACTGAAGCTTTCTTT.

This clonotype turned up a few times. The chain couples TRBV27 to TRBJ1-2, with D hard to call. Germline V CDR1 and CDR2: MNHEY, SMNVEV (reference sequence). V lost 5 bases, J lost 4 bases, and 14 bases lay in between. CDR3 length: 14 amino acids. The chain's CDR3 is CASSPGLSRYGYTF. The CDR3 DNA is TGTGCCAGCAGTCCAGGACTGAGCCGCTATGGCTACACCTTC.

The chain couples TRBV4-2 to TRBJ2-7; D may be TRBD1 (6 bases). The CDR3 spans 13 residues. Germline CDR1 is LGHNA and CDR2 is YNFKEQ. V lost 5 bases and J lost 4, with 12 bases in between. The CDR3 DNA sequence: TGTGCCAGCAGCAAAAACAGGGAATACGAGCAGTACTTC. Translated: CASSKNREYEQYF.

The chain combines TRBV6-6 with TRBJ1-1; D is undetermined. This CDR3 region has 13 residues. Germline-derived CDR1 and CDR2 are MNHNY and SVGAGI (reference sequence). V was shortened by 5 bases and J by 5 bases, with 12 bases between the two germline ends. CDR3 sequence: CASSPDTGTEAFF. The CDR3 DNA reads as TGTGCCAGCAGTCCCGATACTGGGACTGAAGCTTTCTTT.

The rearrangement links TRBV12-3 or TRBV12-4 to TRBJ2-1; 11 nucleotides match TRBD2. The CDR3 sequence is 15 residues long. V lost 7 bases, J lost 7 bases, and 9 bases stayed unmatched. CDR3 sequence: CASIFSGGARNEQFF. The CDR3 DNA sequence: TGTGCCAGCATCTTTAGCGGGGGGGCCCGGAATGAGCAGTTCTTC.

The V gene is TRBV4-1, the J gene TRBJ2-3; TRBD2 might be the D (5 bases). Trimming removed 3 bases at V and 4 bases at J, with 17 bases between. The CDR3 extends over 16 amino acids. Germline V gene sequence: CDR1 MGHRA, CDR2 YSYEKL. The CDR3 sequence: CASSHTASPIPDTQYF. The CDR3 DNA sequence: TGCGCCAGCAGCCACACGGCTAGCCCGATCCCAGATACGCAGTATTTT.